This is a list of T cell receptor beta chains from one sample in a study of cytomegalovirus exposure and HLA in healthy donors. Profiling relied on immunoSEQ multiplex PCR, and the TCRdb table lists in-frame clones only, not all of them. The sample holds about 130,000 clones; approximately 80% are singletons and the top ten take roughly 2%. The sequenced material came from PBMCs. These receptors all stem from a man aged 25-45 years in good health and CMV-seronegative. Each CDR3 is given with its conserved first and last residue. D genes are given only for firm matches. Expanded clones get a size class; other rows say once, few or many, or leave the size out.

v_gene: TRBV5-6; d_gene: .; abundance: few; j_gene: TRBJ1-2; CDR3aa: CASSLVRQGNYGYTF; CDR3nt: TGTGCCAGCAGCTTGGTCCGTCAGGGGAACTATGGCTACACCTTC
v_gene: TRBV7-3; d_gene: TRBD1; abundance: .; j_gene: TRBJ1-2; CDR3aa: CASSQNDRVGYTF; CDR3nt: TGTGCCAGCAGCCAAAACGACAGGGTTGGCTACACCTTC
v_gene: TRBV2; d_gene: TRBD2; abundance: .; j_gene: TRBJ2-3; CDR3aa: CASSATSGTTSTDTQYF; CDR3nt: TGTGCCAGCAGTGCGACTAGCGGCACAACTAGCACAGATACGCAGTATTTT
v_gene: TRBV7-9; d_gene: .; abundance: few; j_gene: TRBJ1-2; CDR3aa: CASSFGYRRLDYGYTF; CDR3nt: TGTGCCAGCAGCTTTGGGTACAGGCGACTGGACTATGGCTACACCTTC
v_gene: TRBV6-4; d_gene: TRBD2; abundance: .; j_gene: TRBJ2-3; CDR3aa: CASSDEREVLTDTQYF; CDR3nt: TGTGCCAGCAGTGACGAGCGGGAGGTACTCACAGATACGCAGTATTTT
v_gene: TRBV6-1; d_gene: TRBD1; abundance: .; j_gene: TRBJ1-6; CDR3aa: CASSEPGQFYNSPLHF; CDR3nt: TGTGCCAGCAGTGAACCGGGACAGTTCTATAATTCACCCCTCCACTTT
v_gene: TRBV11-2; d_gene: .; abundance: few; j_gene: TRBJ2-2; CDR3aa: CASSLDSWVAQNTGELFF; CDR3nt: TGTGCCAGCAGCTTAGACTCGTGGGTAGCGCAAAACACCGGGGAGCTGTTTTTT
v_gene: TRBV28; d_gene: .; abundance: .; j_gene: TRBJ1-1; CDR3aa: CASTTFYGGMNTEAFF; CDR3nt: TGTGCCAGCACTACTTTTTATGGGGGCATGAACACTGAAGCTTTCTTT
v_gene: TRBV4-2; d_gene: TRBD1; abundance: .; j_gene: TRBJ2-7; CDR3aa: CASSQESGQGAWSYEQYF; CDR3nt: TGTGCCAGCAGCCAAGAATCTGGACAGGGGGCCTGGTCCTACGAGCAGTACTTC
v_gene: TRBV5-5; d_gene: .; abundance: .; j_gene: TRBJ1-1; CDR3aa: CASSLGTPVTEAFF; CDR3nt: TGTGCCAGCAGCCTCGGGACACCTGTTACTGAAGCTTTCTTT
v_gene: TRBV6-1; d_gene: .; abundance: .; j_gene: TRBJ1-4; CDR3aa: CASSEGHSGGEKLFF; CDR3nt: TGTGCCAGCAGTGAAGGACACTCGGGGGGGGAAAAACTGTTTTTT
v_gene: TRBV28; d_gene: .; abundance: .; j_gene: TRBJ2-3; CDR3aa: CASSPSAPHVADTQYF; CDR3nt: TGTGCCAGCAGTCCCAGCGCGCCACACGTCGCAGATACGCAGTATTTT
v_gene: TRBV2; d_gene: TRBD1; abundance: few; j_gene: TRBJ1-4; CDR3aa: CAFRGRSNEKLFF; CDR3nt: TGTGCCTTCAGGGGGCGGTCTAATGAAAAACTGTTTTTT
v_gene: TRBV28; d_gene: .; abundance: .; j_gene: TRBJ1-1; CDR3aa: CASRRANTEAFF; CDR3nt: TGTGCCAGCCGGCGGGCGAACACTGAAGCTTTCTTT
v_gene: TRBV6-5; d_gene: .; abundance: .; j_gene: TRBJ1-4; CDR3aa: CASSYLGGATNEKLFF; CDR3nt: TGTGCCAGCAGTTATTTGGGAGGGGCAACTAATGAAAAACTGTTTTTT
v_gene: TRBV14; d_gene: .; abundance: .; j_gene: TRBJ2-7; CDR3aa: CASREIEGGYEQYF; CDR3nt: TGTGCCAGCAGAGAAATAGAGGGTGGCTACGAGCAGTACTTC
v_gene: TRBV2; d_gene: .; abundance: few; j_gene: TRBJ1-1; CDR3aa: CASRVNRDAFF; CDR3nt: TGTGCCAGCAGGGTGAACAGGGATGCTTTCTTT
v_gene: TRBV2; d_gene: TRBD2; abundance: .; j_gene: TRBJ2-7; CDR3aa: CASSERVSGSGYEQYF; CDR3nt: TGTGCCAGCAGTGAAAGGGTTAGCGGGAGCGGATACGAGCAGTACTTC
v_gene: TRBV10-2; d_gene: TRBD1; abundance: .; j_gene: TRBJ1-1; CDR3aa: CASSYGQGNTEAFF; CDR3nt: TGCGCCAGCAGTTACGGACAGGGGAACACTGAAGCTTTCTTT
v_gene: TRBV5-4; d_gene: TRBD1; abundance: .; j_gene: TRBJ1-4; CDR3aa: CASSSRGRGQTNEKLFF; CDR3nt: TGTGCCAGCAGCTCGAGGGGCAGGGGGCAGACTAATGAAAAACTGTTTTTT
v_gene: TRBV6-5; d_gene: .; abundance: .; j_gene: TRBJ2-7; CDR3aa: CASSYSGVRPYEQYF; CDR3nt: TGTGCCAGCAGTTACTCGGGAGTGAGACCCTACGAGCAGTACTTC
v_gene: TRBV11-1; d_gene: .; abundance: once; j_gene: TRBJ2-3; CDR3aa: CATSDHTGKSYF; CDR3nt: TGTGCCACCAGCGATCATACGGGGAAGTCGTATTTT
v_gene: TRBV11-2; d_gene: .; abundance: .; j_gene: TRBJ2-2; CDR3aa: CASTQRMGTLNTGELFF; CDR3nt: TGTGCCAGCACCCAAAGGATGGGGACATTGAACACCGGGGAGCTGTTTTTT
v_gene: TRBV7-6; d_gene: TRBD1; abundance: .; j_gene: TRBJ2-5; CDR3aa: CASSLSSTGYTETQYF; CDR3nt: TGTGCCAGCAGCTTATCCTCGACAGGGTATACAGAGACCCAGTACTTC
v_gene: TRBV5-4; d_gene: .; abundance: .; j_gene: TRBJ2-1; CDR3aa: CAMVGGGSSYNEQFF; CDR3nt: TGTGCCATGGTTGGGGGCGGCAGCTCCTACAATGAGCAGTTCTTC
v_gene: TRBV5-1; d_gene: .; abundance: .; j_gene: TRBJ2-3; CDR3aa: CASSFGGATDTQYF; CDR3nt: TGCGCCAGCAGCTTCGGCGGTGCCACAGATACGCAGTATTTT
v_gene: TRBV19; d_gene: TRBD2; abundance: .; j_gene: TRBJ2-1; CDR3aa: CASWTSGRASIYNEQFF; CDR3nt: TGTGCCAGTTGGACTAGCGGGAGGGCCTCGATCTACAATGAGCAGTTCTTC
v_gene: TRBV5-6; d_gene: TRBD2; abundance: .; j_gene: TRBJ2-5; CDR3aa: CASSSTSGTETQYF; CDR3nt: TGTGCCAGCAGCTCGACTAGCGGGACGGAGACCCAGTACTTC
v_gene: TRBV19; d_gene: .; abundance: few; j_gene: TRBJ2-7; CDR3aa: CASSIGGGEQYF; CDR3nt: TGTGCCAGTAGTATAGGAGGGGGCGAGCAGTACTTC
v_gene: TRBV14; d_gene: TRBD1; abundance: .; j_gene: TRBJ2-7; CDR3aa: CASSQDRTDRGRVEQYF; CDR3nt: TGTGCCAGCAGCCAAGATAGGACGGACAGGGGGCGAGTTGAGCAGTACTTC
v_gene: TRBV5-1; d_gene: .; abundance: .; j_gene: TRBJ1-3; CDR3aa: CASSSDSAGNTIYF; CDR3nt: TGCGCCAGCAGCTCGGACAGCGCTGGAAACACCATATATTTT
v_gene: TRBV28; d_gene: .; abundance: .; j_gene: TRBJ1-2; CDR3aa: CASSLVGPYGYTF; CDR3nt: TGTGCCAGCAGTTTAGTTGGGCCTTATGGCTACACCTTC
v_gene: TRBV9; d_gene: TRBD2; abundance: .; j_gene: TRBJ2-3; CDR3aa: CASSANRGGSGRVTDTQYF; CDR3nt: TGTGCCAGCAGCGCCAACAGGGGAGGTAGCGGGAGGGTCACAGATACGCAGTATTTT
v_gene: TRBV13; d_gene: TRBD2; abundance: .; j_gene: TRBJ2-7; CDR3aa: CASSRGLAGEDEQYF; CDR3nt: TGTGCCAGCAGCAGAGGACTAGCGGGAGAGGACGAGCAGTACTTC
v_gene: TRBV19; d_gene: .; abundance: once; j_gene: TRBJ1-5; CDR3aa: CASSIVPPGYSNQPQHF; CDR3nt: TGTGCCAGTAGTATAGTCCCCCCAGGGTATAGCAATCAGCCCCAGCATTTT
v_gene: TRBV13; d_gene: .; abundance: few; j_gene: TRBJ2-7; CDR3aa: CASSLGPDQGLYEQYF; CDR3nt: TGTGCCAGCAGCTTAGGCCCGGACCAGGGGCTCTACGAGCAGTACTTC
v_gene: TRBV7-9; d_gene: TRBD1; abundance: .; j_gene: TRBJ2-1; CDR3aa: CASSPNRGSNEQFF; CDR3nt: TGTGCCAGCAGCCCAAACAGGGGATCCAATGAGCAGTTCTTC
v_gene: TRBV5-1; d_gene: TRBD1; abundance: .; j_gene: TRBJ1-2; CDR3aa: CASSSGQGAEGYTF; CDR3nt: TGCGCCAGCAGCTCAGGACAGGGGGCGGAAGGCTACACCTTC
v_gene: TRBV6-5; d_gene: .; abundance: many; j_gene: TRBJ1-5; CDR3aa: CASSYGGGSNQPQHF; CDR3nt: TGTGCCAGCAGTTACGGAGGTGGTAGCAATCAGCCCCAGCATTTT
v_gene: TRBV25-1; d_gene: TRBD1; abundance: .; j_gene: TRBJ1-4; CDR3aa: CASSYRDRSYEKLFF; CDR3nt: TGTGCCAGCAGTTACAGGGACAGATCTTATGAAAAACTGTTTTTT
v_gene: TRBV7-7; d_gene: TRBD2; abundance: .; j_gene: TRBJ2-3; CDR3aa: CASSYLQRGADTQYF; CDR3nt: TGTGCTAGCAGTTACCTCCAGCGGGGGGCAGATACGCAGTATTTT
v_gene: TRBV28; d_gene: TRBD2; abundance: .; j_gene: TRBJ2-1; CDR3aa: CASSTPSGRPPNEQFF; CDR3nt: TGTGCCAGCAGTACACCTAGCGGCCGGCCCCCCAATGAGCAGTTCTTC